This entry lists 30 T cell receptor beta chains sequenced from one sample in a study of cytomegalovirus exposure and HLA in healthy donors. Primers for the PCR totalled 60 Vbeta and 13 Jbeta. Here immunoSEQ multiplex PCR was the method, and the copy in TCRdb shows in-frame clones only, minus some. Among about 200,000 clones listed, about 70% were seen once. The sequenced material came from PBMCs. Every receptor here comes from a woman aged 25 to 39 in good health and CMV-seronegative.

The V and J genes are TRBV7-6 and TRBJ2-5, with D perhaps TRBD2 (6 bases). CDR3 size: 14 residues. In germline, CDR1 is SGHVS, CDR2 FNYEAQ. V lost 0 bases to trimming and J lost 3 bases, with 8 bases between them. This chain's CDR3 is CASSLAPGEETQYF. CDR3 bases: TGTGCCAGCAGCTTAGCCCCGGGAGAAGAGACCCAGTACTTC.

This rearrangement joins TRBV9 to TRBJ2-5; perhaps TRBD2 as D (5 bases). Looked up from germline, CDR1 is SGDLS and CDR2 is YYNGEE. With 0 bases removed from V and 2 bases from J, the gap between germline ends came to 11 bases. The CDR3 has 15 amino acids. The CDR3 region has the DNA TGTGCCAGCAGCGTAGACCTAGCATCACAAGAGACCCAGTACTTC. Encoded protein: CASSVDLASQETQYF.

This clone has just a few counts. The chain carries TRBV5-8 and TRBJ2-3, with D hard to call. Germline CDR1 SGHTS, CDR2 YDEGEE. Trimming removed 0 bases at V and 6 bases at J, with 11 bases between. The CDR3 loop spans 14 amino acids. DNA of the CDR3: TGTGCCAGCAGCTTGGATCCAGGAACGGATACGCAGTATTTT. As protein: CASSLDPGTDTQYF.

The V gene is TRBV30, the J gene TRBJ1-1; 11 bases agree with TRBD1. The V gene end was trimmed by 4 bases and the J gene end by 2 bases; junction bases not matched to a gene: 3. Germline assignment: CDR1 GTSNPN and CDR2 SVGIG (reference sequence). The CDR3 is 14 amino acids. The chain's CDR3 is CAWTRTGGNTEAFF. CDR3 nucleotide sequence: TGTGCCTGGACCCGGACAGGGGGCAACACTGAAGCTTTCTTT.

The chain links TRBV27 to TRBJ1-5, with TRBD1 as a possible D gene (5 bases). V lost 5 bases and J lost 1, with 9 bases in between. The CDR3 consists of 14 residues. In germline, CDR1 is MNHEY, CDR2 SMNVEV (reference sequence). CDR3 nucleotides: TGTGCCAGCAGTCAGGGTGAAAGCAATCAGCCCCAGCATTTT. Protein: CASSQGESNQPQHF.

The chain carries TRBV5-1 and TRBJ1-3; 7 nucleotides agree with TRBD1. CDR1 and CDR2 (germline): SGHRS, YFSETQ. There are 16 residues in the CDR3. J lost 0 bases, V lost 4 bases, and 7 bases had no gene match. The CDR3 loop is CASSPGQLISGNTIYF. DNA for the CDR3: TGCGCCAGCAGCCCGGGACAGCTTATCTCTGGAAACACCATATATTTT.

V is TRBV23-1 and J is TRBJ2-3; 7 bases match TRBD2. TRBV23-1 is reported as an ORF; its role is uncertain. This CDR3 has 19 residues. Losses at the gene ends were 0 bases for V and 2 bases for J; bases not matched to a gene: 14. As DNA, the CDR3 is TGCGCCAGCAGTCAATCGAAACACCCGACGGGGGGTTTCACAGATACGCAGTATTTT. Translation gives CASSQSKHPTGGFTDTQYF.

The chain joins TRBV2 to TRBJ2-2, with D perhaps matching TRBD1 (6 bases). V lost 8 bases and J 5 bases, leaving 18 bases between the germline ends. Germline V gene sequence: CDR1 SNHLY, CDR2 FYNNEI. This CDR3 spans 15 amino acids. The CDR3 is CASGSATQGTGELFF. In DNA, the CDR3 is TGTGCCAGCGGGTCCGCGACCCAGGGGACCGGGGAGCTGTTTTTT.

The CDR3 DNA reads TGTGCCAGTAGTATGGCCCCTAGCGGGATAACAGATACGCAGTATTTT. Translating it yields CASSMAPSGITDTQYF. This chain links TRBV19 with TRBJ2-3, with 9 bases that match TRBD2. Germline CDR1 and CDR2: LNHDA and SQIVND (reference sequence). The CDR3 is 16 residues long. The V gene end was trimmed by 3 bases and the J gene end by 3 bases; junction bases not matched to a gene: 7.

The chain links TRBV12-5 to TRBJ2-2, with 8 bases identical to TRBD1. This CDR3 has 15 residues. Germline V gene sequence: CDR1 LGHNT, CDR2 FRNRAP. V dropped 5 bases and J dropped 1; count of bases not matched to a gene: 3. CDR3 region: CASGHGQGNTGELFF. CDR3 DNA sequence: TGTGCTAGTGGTCACGGACAGGGGAACACCGGGGAGCTGTTTTTT.

This sequence joins TRBV7-2 and TRBJ2-3; 7 bases fit TRBD2. CDR1 is SGHTA and CDR2 is FQGNSA in the germline V gene. After removal of 1 base from V and 4 bases from J, the junction contained 8 bases not matched to a gene. CDR3 length: 16 amino acids. CDR3 region: CASSLVPAGKPDTQYF. CDR3 nucleotide sequence: TGTGCCAGCAGCTTAGTTCCAGCGGGGAAACCAGATACGCAGTATTTT. Combining the CDR3 with reference TRBV7-2 and TRBJ2-3 gives the whole variable domain GAGVSQSPSNKVTEKGKDVELRCDPISGHTALYWYRQSLGQGLEFLIYFQGNSAPDKSGLPSDRFSAERTGGSVSTLTIQRTQQEDSAVYLCASSLVPAGKPDTQYFGPGTRLTVL.

This clone was seen a few times. The rearrangement links TRBV4-1 to TRBJ1-4; 8 positions agree with TRBD1. Germline values: CDR1 MGHRA, CDR2 YSYEKL. The trim removed 3 bases at V and 4 bases at J, leaving 7 bases unmatched. This CDR3 has 16 residues. The CDR3 DNA sequence: TGCGCCAGCAGCCATGCACAGGGGGGGTATAATGAAAAACTGTTTTTT. This gives the protein CASSHAQGGYNEKLFF.

This chain links TRBV5-1 with TRBJ2-3, with D perhaps TRBD1 (6 bases). Germline V lookup: CDR1 SGHRS, CDR2 YFSETQ. V lost 0 bases and J lost 3, with 14 bases in between. The CDR3 extends over 16 amino acids. The CDR3 DNA is TGCGCCAGCAGCTTGGATTCCCAGGGGCTGACAGATACGCAGTATTTT. Protein product: CASSLDSQGLTDTQYF. The variable domain in full, with the rest retrieved from reference TRBV5-1 and TRBJ2-3, is KAGVTQTPRYLIKTRGQQVTLSCSPISGHRSVSWYQQTPGQGLQFLFEYFSETQRNKGNFPGRFSGRQFSNSRSEMNVSTLELGDSALYLCASSLDSQGLTDTQYFGPGTRLTVL.

The V gene is TRBV7-3, the J gene TRBJ2-2; 9 nucleotides line up with TRBD2. The V gene's germline CDR1 is SGHTA and CDR2 FQGTGA. The V segment lost 0 bases and the J segment 5 bases; nucleotides outside the gene matches: 4. CDR3 length equals 16 residues. The CDR3 nucleotides are TGTGCCAGCAGCTTAACTATGCTAGCGGGAACCGGGGAGCTGTTTTTT. Its protein product is CASSLTMLAGTGELFF.

This rearrangement joins TRBV5-1 to TRBJ2-5, with TRBD1 identical over 12 bases. Trimming cost V 2 bases and J 5 bases; bases outside gene matches: 7. The germline CDR1 and CDR2 sequences are SGHRS and YFSETQ. This CDR3 has 16 amino acids. The CDR3 reads CASSFGDRGLEETQYF. CDR3 sequence (DNA): TGCGCCAGCAGCTTTGGGGACAGGGGGCTCGAGGAGACCCAGTACTTC.

The rearrangement uses TRBV6-4 and TRBJ2-3; TRBD1 is a possible D gene (5 bases). This CDR3 is 15 amino acids long. Germline-derived CDR1 and CDR2 are MRHNA and SNTAGT. V lost 3 bases and J lost 3, with 13 bases in between. The CDR3 nucleotides are TGTGCCAGCAGTGAATTGGCAGGGAAGACAGATACGCAGTATTTT. Protein product: CASSELAGKTDTQYF.

The chain combines TRBV30 with TRBJ1-4; D remains ambiguous. CDR3 size: 14 residues. Trimming removed 5 bases at V and 1 base at J, with 11 bases between. Looked up from germline, CDR1 is GTSNPN and CDR2 is SVGIG (reference sequence). The CDR3 loop reads CAWGQVGTNEKLFF. DNA of the CDR3: TGTGCCTGGGGCCAGGTGGGAACTAATGAAAAACTGTTTTTT.

V gene TRBV6-6 combines with J gene TRBJ2-5; no reliable D call. The last part of the DNA fits TRBJ2-7 better; the J call may be wrong. The CDR3 loop spans 12 amino acids. Germline lookup yields CDR1 MNHNY and CDR2 SVGAGI (reference sequence). The CDR3 region is CASLSRSYEQYF. The CDR3, as DNA: TGTGCCAGCTTGAGCAGGTCATACGAGCAGTACTTC.

This clone was observed a single time. This chain connects TRBV6-1 to TRBJ2-7; perhaps TRBD1 as D (5 bases). Germline V gene sequence: CDR1 MNHNS, CDR2 SASEGT. V was clipped by 0 bases and J by 0 bases, with 9 bases between them. The CDR3 spans 15 residues. In nucleotides, the CDR3 is TGTGCCAGCAGTGAAGCGACAGCGAGCTCCTACGAGCAGTACTTC. It is translated as CASSEATASSYEQYF.

The rearrangement links TRBV2 to TRBJ1-2, with D possibly TRBD1 on 5 matching bases. The V end lost 2 bases, the J end lost 6 bases, and 16 bases lay between the germline ends. This CDR3 has 15 amino acids. CDR1 is SNHLY, CDR2 FYNNEI, per germline. DNA of the CDR3: TGTGCCAGCAGTGAATTTCTTGGGGGGTTCGATGGCTACACCTTC. This sequence encodes CASSEFLGGFDGYTF.

V and J are TRBV5-1 and TRBJ1-6; TRBD1 is a possible D gene (5 bases). Trimming left V 4 bases short and J 5 bases short, with 7 bases between. In germline, CDR1 is SGHRS, CDR2 YFSETQ. The length of the CDR3 is 13 residues. CDR3 residues: CASSQTDNSPLHF. The CDR3, as DNA: TGCGCCAGCAGCCAGACAGATAATTCACCCCTCCACTTT.

This chain uses TRBV5-6 with TRBJ2-5; the D is unclear. CDR1 is SGHDT and CDR2 is YYEEEE in the germline V gene. V dropped 4 bases and J dropped 2 bases, with 12 bases sitting between them. The CDR3 covers 14 residues. CDR3 DNA sequence: TGTGCCAGCAGCCCCGGCCTAGAACAAGAGACCCAGTACTTC. Protein product: CASSPGLEQETQYF.

Worth noting for this clone: A junction boundary mismatches the germline segment, possibly from a read error. The chain combines TRBV30 with TRBJ1-4; D possibly corresponds to TRBD1 (6 bases). CDR3 length: 14 residues. Germline CDR1 GTSNPN, CDR2 SVGIG (reference sequence). CDR3 sequence (DNA): TGTGCCTGGAGTGCCAACAGGGCGAATGGAAAACTGTTTTTT. This encodes CAWSANRANGKLFF.

The CDR3 nucleotides are TGCGCCAGCAGCCACTTTACTGAAGCTTTCTTT. This gives the protein CASSHFTEAFF. The chain uses TRBV4-1 and TRBJ1-1; no definite D call. This CDR3 is 11 amino acids long. V lost 3 bases and J 5 bases, leaving 4 bases between the germline ends. Germline values: CDR1 MGHRA, CDR2 YSYEKL.

This rearrangement joins TRBV7-3 to TRBJ2-3; 10 positions match TRBD2. CDR1 is SGHTA and CDR2 is FQGTGA in the germline V gene. The CDR3 runs to 16 residues. Trimming removed 3 bases from V and 6 bases from J; junction bases left unmatched: 9. CDR3 sequence (DNA): TGTGCCAGCAGCTTTCAGGCTAGCGGGGGCCGGGATACGCAGTATTTT. Protein: CASSFQASGGRDTQYF.

J is TRBJ2-7 and V is TRBV9, with 9 bases lining up with TRBD1. Looked up from germline, CDR1 is SGDLS and CDR2 is YYNGEE. The length of the CDR3 is 14 residues. V trimming: 0 bases; J trimming: 3 bases; junction bases outside the gene matches: 1. CDR3 sequence reads: CASSVGGQGYEQYF. CDR3 DNA sequence: TGTGCCAGCAGCGTAGGGGGACAGGGCTACGAGCAGTACTTC. Full variable domain (outside the CDR3, taken from reference TRBV9 and TRBJ2-7): DSGVTQTPKHLITATGQRVTLRCSPRSGDLSVYWYQQSLDQGLQFLIQYYNGEERAKGNILERFSAQQFPDLHSELNLSSLELGDSALYFCASSVGGQGYEQYFGPGTRLTVT.

The chain couples TRBV4-1 to TRBJ1-2; the D is unclear. Germline-derived CDR1 and CDR2 are MGHRA and YSYEKL. This CDR3 contains 15 residues. V was cut by 1 base and J by 4 bases, with 13 bases left in between. As DNA, the CDR3 is TGCGCCAGCAGCCAAGGGCTAGGATTAGGCTATGGCTACACCTTC. As protein: CASSQGLGLGYGYTF.

The chain uses TRBV30 and TRBJ2-7; 8 nucleotides agree with TRBD1. The CDR3 consists of 12 residues. The germline CDR1 and CDR2 sequences are GTSNPN and SVGIG (reference sequence). Trimming cost V 5 bases and J 5 bases; bases outside gene matches: 5. The DNA for the CDR3 is TGTGCCTGGCAGGACAGGGTGCACGAGCAGTACTTC. Translation: CAWQDRVHEQYF.

The chain joins TRBV5-4 to TRBJ1-6; 8 nucleotides agree with TRBD1. The J segment lost 0 bases and the V segment lost 0 bases, leaving 2 bases of the junction unmatched. The CDR3 is made up of 17 amino acids. From germline, CDR1 is SGHNT and CDR2 YYREEE (reference sequence). For the CDR3, the DNA is TGTGCCAGCAGCTTGGGGGACAGGAGCTCCTATAATTCACCCCTCCACTTT. It encodes CASSLGDRSSYNSPLHF.

The chain recombines TRBV29-1 with TRBJ1-2, with 8 positions matching TRBD1. CDR1 is SQVTM, CDR2 ANQGSEA, per germline. V shed 5 bases, J shed 5 bases, and the junction held 13 bases outside the gene matches. The CDR3 covers 15 residues. This CDR3 reads CSVPTPGTGGYGYTF. CDR3 DNA sequence: TGCAGCGTTCCCACCCCCGGGACAGGTGGGTATGGCTACACCTTC. The full variable domain, completed using reference TRBV29-1 and TRBJ1-2, is SAVISQKPSRDICQRGTSLTIQCQVDSQVTMMFWYRQQPGQSLTLIATANQGSEATYESGFVIDKFPISRPNLTFSTLTVSNMSPEDSSIYLCSVPTPGTGGYGYTFGSGTRLTVV.